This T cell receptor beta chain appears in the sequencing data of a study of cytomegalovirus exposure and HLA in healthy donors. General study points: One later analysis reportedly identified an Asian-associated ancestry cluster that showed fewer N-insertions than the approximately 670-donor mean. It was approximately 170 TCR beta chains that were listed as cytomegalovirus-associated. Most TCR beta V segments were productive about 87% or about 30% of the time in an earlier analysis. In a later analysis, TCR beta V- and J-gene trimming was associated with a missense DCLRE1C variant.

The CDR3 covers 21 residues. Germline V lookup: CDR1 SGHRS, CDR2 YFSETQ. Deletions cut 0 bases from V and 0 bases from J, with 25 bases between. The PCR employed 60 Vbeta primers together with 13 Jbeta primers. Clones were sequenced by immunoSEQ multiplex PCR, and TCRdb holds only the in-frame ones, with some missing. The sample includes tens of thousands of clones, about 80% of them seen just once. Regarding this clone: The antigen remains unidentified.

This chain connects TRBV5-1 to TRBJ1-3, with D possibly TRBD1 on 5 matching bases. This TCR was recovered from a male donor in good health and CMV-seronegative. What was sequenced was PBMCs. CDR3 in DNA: TGCGCCAGCAGCTTGGTGGGGCTCCGAAGCCAGGTGGTAGACTCTGGAAACACCATATATTTT. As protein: CASSLVGLRSQVVDSGNTIYF.